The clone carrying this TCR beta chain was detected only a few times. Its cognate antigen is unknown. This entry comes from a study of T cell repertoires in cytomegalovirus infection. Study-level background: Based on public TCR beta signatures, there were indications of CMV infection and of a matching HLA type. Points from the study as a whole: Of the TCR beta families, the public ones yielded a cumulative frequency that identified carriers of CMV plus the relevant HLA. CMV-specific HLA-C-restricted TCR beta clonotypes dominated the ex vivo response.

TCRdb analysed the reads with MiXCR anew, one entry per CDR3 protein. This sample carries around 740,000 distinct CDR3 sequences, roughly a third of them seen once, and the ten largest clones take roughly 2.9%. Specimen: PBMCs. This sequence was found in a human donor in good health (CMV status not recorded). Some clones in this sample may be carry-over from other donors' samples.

For the CDR3, the DNA is TGTGCCAGCAGCTTACAGGGGGCCGGGGACATTCAGTACTTC. Protein: CASSLQGAGDIQYF. The chain uses TRBV11-2 and TRBJ2-4; 8 nucleotides agree with TRBD1. Germline loops: CDR1 SGHAT, CDR2 FQNNGV. The CDR3 runs 14 residues. V lost 2 bases, J lost 8 bases, and 5 bases stayed unmatched.